The clone carrying this T cell receptor beta chain came up a few times. Antigen specificity is unknown. This entry belongs to a study of T cells after yellow fever vaccination. TCRdb reanalysed the 5' RACE reads using MiXCR and keeps one entry per CDR3 protein. The top ten hold 14% to 15% of the sample, which has some 670,000 distinct CDR3 sequences, over 9% seen once. Regarding the study as a whole: Post-booster reappearance was seen for most primary-vaccination clones (just under 97% CD4, around 88% CD8). It was the secondary response that reached its peak faster, day 5 versus 15, but it was weaker. A small proportion of clonotypes was detected in both the CD4 and CD8 compartments.

This clonotype originated in a man aged 25-45 years who received the YFV17D yellow fever vaccine. Sequencing was performed on PBMCs, taken on the day of the yellow fever booster vaccination.

The CDR3 reads CASRWGPSSYNEQFF. The CDR3 DNA is TGTGCCAGCAGGTGGGGTCCTAGCTCCTACAATGAGCAGTTCTTC. This chain joins TRBV28 and TRBJ2-1; D ambiguous. V was pared by 6 bases and J by 0 bases, with 12 bases between. CDR3 length: 15 amino acids. CDR1 and CDR2 (germline): MDHEN, SYDVKM.